These 3 T cell receptor beta chains originate from one sample sequenced in a study of blood T cell repertoires in COVID-19. TCRdb's table, derived via immunoSEQ multiplex PCR, lists solely in-frame clones and lacks some. The table lists roughly 250,000 clones, roughly 86% of them singletons. Material: PBMCs or T cells enriched from blood (not recorded which). These receptors were obtained from a woman between 45 and 60 years old who had recovered from COVID-19.

In this sample, this clone turned up once. This rearrangement joins TRBV21-1 to TRBJ1-5; the table names TRBD1, a call not compared with the DNA. TRBV21-1 is labeled a pseudogene. The CDR3 length is 13 residues. The CDR3 nucleotides are TGTGCCACCCTAAACAGGGCGAATCAGCCCCAGCATTTT. Its protein is CATLNRANQPQHF.

The V and J genes are TRBV6-2 or TRBV6-3 and TRBJ2-5, with D uncertain. Germline-derived CDR1 and CDR2 are MNHEY and SVGEGT. This CDR3 is 14 amino acids long. V lost 4 bases, J lost 1 base, and 10 bases lay in between. In DNA form, the CDR3 reads TGTGCCAGCAGTTCCTCTACTTCCCAAGAGACCCAGTACTTC. It specifies CASSSSTSQETQYF.

This clone was found once. The chain links TRBV7-9 to TRBJ2-2; D gene ambiguous. In germline, CDR1 is SEHNR, CDR2 FQNEAQ (reference sequence). Trimming took 4 bases from V and 2 from J, leaving 8 bases between them. This CDR3 has 14 amino acids. DNA for the CDR3: TGTGCCAGCAGCTCCGGTTTCAACACCGGGGAGCTGTTTTTT. Residues: CASSSGFNTGELFF.